The 23 T cell receptor beta chains in this list originate from one sample, sequenced in a study of CD8 T cells in Susac syndrome. Reverse transcription used about 0.45 to 1 ug RNA and random hexamers. TCRdb processed the immunoSEQ multiplex PCR reads anew with MiXCR; each CDR3 protein has one entry. The sample yields over 300,000 distinct CDR3 sequences, roughly nine tenths seen once. Sequencing used CD4+ T cells from PBMCs. These receptors were obtained from a human donor with multiple sclerosis.

The V and J genes are TRBV6-5 and TRBJ2-5; maybe TRBD2 (6 bases). The CDR3 contains 14 residues. Trimming shortened V by 2 bases and J by 7 bases, and 14 bases separated the two germline ends. Per the germline V gene, CDR1 is MNHEY and CDR2 is SVGAGI. As DNA, the CDR3 is TGTGCCAGCAGTTACAGACTAGGGCTGGGGACCCAGTACTTC. Protein: CASSYRLGLGTQYF.

The genes are TRBV12-3 or TRBV12-4 and TRBJ1-1; 7 bases align to TRBD1. The ends lost 5 bases at V and 0 bases at J; junction bases unmatched: 6. The CDR3 loop spans 15 amino acids. The CDR3 sequence is CASSPGTDMNTEAFF. The CDR3 region has the DNA TGTGCCAGCAGTCCCGGGACAGACATGAACACTGAAGCTTTCTTT.

The rearrangement joins TRBV20-1 to TRBJ2-2; a weak D match, TRBD2 (5 bases). This CDR3 spans 14 amino acids. Germline CDR1 DFQATT, CDR2 SNEGSKA (reference sequence). The germline V and J ends were trimmed by 1 base and 5 bases, with 11 bases remaining between them. This CDR3 is CSARAPGSTGELFF. Written as DNA, the CDR3 is TGCAGTGCTAGAGCTCCGGGGTCGACCGGGGAGCTGTTTTTT.

In its sample, this clonotype was seen once. The J gene is TRBJ2-3, the V gene TRBV19; the D is unclear. Germline CDR1 and CDR2: LNHDA and SQIVND (reference sequence). Between the trimmed V and J ends, which lost 4 bases and 2 bases, there was a span of 13 bases. The CDR3 spans 15 residues. The chain's CDR3 is CASSTAVGLTDTQYF. CDR3 nucleotides: TGTGCCAGTAGTACCGCTGTAGGGCTCACAGATACGCAGTATTTT.

This clonotype has a single count. This chain uses TRBV20-1 with TRBJ2-7; TRBD2 matches 11 bases. The CDR3 consists of 15 residues. Trimming took 5 bases from V and 6 from J; bases not matched to a gene: 12. Germline assignment: CDR1 DFQATT and CDR2 SNEGSKA (reference sequence). The CDR3 loop is CSAQRFGTSGSEQYF. The CDR3 DNA reads as TGCAGTGCTCAAAGGTTTGGGACTAGCGGTTCCGAGCAGTACTTC.

V gene TRBV19 combines with J gene TRBJ1-4; TRBD1 is a possible D gene (5 bases). Trimming removed 7 bases from V and 0 bases from J, with 12 bases in between. Germline CDR1 is LNHDA and CDR2 is SQIVND (reference sequence). The CDR3 covers 15 residues. The CDR3 bases are TGTGCCAGTATGAAAGGGGATTCAACTAATGAAAAACTGTTTTTT. This sequence encodes CASMKGDSTNEKLFF.

The J gene is TRBJ1-2, the V gene TRBV7-9, with D unresolved. The germline gives CDR1 SEHNR, CDR2 FQNEAQ (reference sequence). V was shortened by 4 bases and J by 6 bases, with 6 bases between the two germline ends. The CDR3 runs 11 residues. The CDR3 nucleotides are TGTGCCAGCAGCTGGACCCATGGCTACACCTTC. Translation gives CASSWTHGYTF.

The chain employs TRBV11-1 and TRBJ1-1; 7 bases match TRBD1. The CDR3 is made up of 13 amino acids. V was pared by 5 bases and J by 7 bases, with 7 bases of the junction left unmatched. Germline CDR1 reads SGHAT; CDR2 reads FQDESV (reference sequence). The CDR3 DNA reads TGTGCCAGCAGCCAGGACAGGACGAGTGAAGCTTTCTTT. It codes for CASSQDRTSEAFF.

CDR3 sequence (DNA): TGTGCCAGCAGTGAAACGAGGCTAGGCGGAAATGAGCAGTTCTTC. Protein product: CASSETRLGGNEQFF. The chain has TRBV2 and TRBJ2-1, with D unresolved. With 2 bases removed from V and 7 bases from J, the gap between germline ends came to 15 bases. From germline, CDR1 is SNHLY and CDR2 FYNNEI. The CDR3 is 15 amino acids.

V usage is TRBV7-2 and J usage is TRBJ2-1; 7 bases match TRBD1. V lost 5 bases to trimming and J lost 1 base; unmatched junction nucleotides: 5. Germline V lookup: CDR1 SGHTA, CDR2 FQGNSA. The CDR3 is 15 amino acids. The CDR3 reads CASSPQGPSYNEQFF. DNA for the CDR3: TGTGCCAGCAGCCCACAGGGGCCTTCCTACAATGAGCAGTTCTTC.

This chain joins TRBV6-1 and TRBJ2-7; the D call may be TRBD1 or TRBD2 (6 bases each). Germline V CDR1 and CDR2: MNHNS, SASEGT. V lost 10 bases to trimming and J lost 6 bases, with 16 bases between them. This CDR3 is 12 amino acids long. The chain's CDR3 is CATTRGVGEQYF. The CDR3, as DNA: TGTGCCACCACGAGGGGGGTGGGCGAGCAGTACTTC.

The V call is TRBV7-2, the J call TRBJ2-7, with D perhaps given as TRBD1 or TRBD2 (5 bases each). Germline V gene lookup returns CDR1 SGHTA and CDR2 FQGNSA. Deletions cut 2 bases from V and 6 bases from J, with 14 bases between. The CDR3 is 14 amino acids. The DNA for the CDR3 is TGTGCCAGCAGCTTACCGGGGCAGAGGGGCGAGCAGTACTTC. It specifies CASSLPGQRGEQYF. Full variable domain (missing parts from reference TRBV7-2 and TRBJ2-7): GAGVSQSPSNKVTEKGKDVELRCDPISGHTALYWYRQSLGQGLEFLIYFQGNSAPDKSGLPSDRFSAERTGGSVSTLTIQRTQQEDSAVYLCASSLPGQRGEQYFGPGTRLTVT.

The rearrangement joins TRBV11-3 to TRBJ2-1; 9 bases map to TRBD1. This CDR3 has 15 amino acids. Trimming removed 1 base from V and 4 bases from J; junction bases left unmatched: 2. CDR1 and CDR2 (germline): SGHNT, YENEEA. DNA for the CDR3: TGTGCCAGCAGCTTAGTGGGACAGGGTTACAATGAGCAGTTCTTC. As protein: CASSLVGQGYNEQFF.

V is TRBV18 and J is TRBJ1-2; D is possibly TRBD1 (6 bases). The germline CDR1 and CDR2 sequences are KGHSH and LQKENI. The CDR3 runs 16 residues. Trimming removed 1 base at V and 5 bases at J, with 17 bases between. The DNA for the CDR3 is TGTGCCAGCTCACCACAGAACCAGGGGACGTCGTATGGCTACACCTTC. It codes for CASSPQNQGTSYGYTF.

The chain uses TRBV19 and TRBJ2-1, with TRBD2 matching over 13 bases. CDR3 size: 13 residues. The junction had 0 bases not matched to a gene; V was cut back by 5 bases and J by 8 bases. From germline, CDR1 is LNHDA and CDR2 SQIVND (reference sequence). CDR3 bases: TGTGCCAGTAGTGGACTAGCGGGGGATGAGCAGTTCTTC. Its protein is CASSGLAGDEQFF.

The sample holds one count of this clonotype. The chain couples TRBV18 to TRBJ1-6, with TRBD1 identical over 9 bases. Trimming removed 2 bases from V and 7 bases from J; junction bases left unmatched: 3. Germline lookup yields CDR1 KGHSH and CDR2 LQKENI. This CDR3 has 15 amino acids. The CDR3, as DNA: TGTGCCAGCTCACCAAATGGACAGGGGAATTCACCCCTCCACTTT. It translates to CASSPNGQGNSPLHF. Looking up the rest from reference TRBV18 and TRBJ1-6 gives the full variable domain: NAGVMQNPRHLVRRRGQEARLRCSPMKGHSHVYWYRQLPEEGLKFMVYLQKENIIDESGMPKERFSAEFPKEGPSILRIQQVVRGDSAAYFCASSPNGQGNSPLHFGNGTRLTVT.

The chain has TRBV11-2 and TRBJ2-2; D not certain. CDR1 is SGHAT and CDR2 is FQNNGV in the germline V gene. Trimming removed 5 bases at V and 4 bases at J, with 8 bases between. The CDR3 sequence is 13 residues long. In nucleotides, the CDR3 is TGTGCCAGCAGCCCAGTCCCCACCGGGGAGCTGTTTTTT. It codes for CASSPVPTGELFF.

This clonotype has only one observation. As DNA, the CDR3 is TGCGCCAGCAGCTTCGCTGGCGGCCCAGATACGCAGTATTTT. Amino acid sequence: CASSFAGGPDTQYF. This rearrangement joins TRBV4-3 to TRBJ2-3, with unresolved D. The CDR3 is made up of 14 amino acids. Between the trimmed V and J ends, which lost 5 bases and 4 bases, there was a span of 13 bases. CDR1 and CDR2 (germline): LGHNA, YSLEER.

The V and J genes are TRBV7-9 and TRBJ2-3; D is ambiguous. V was trimmed by 4 bases and J by 0 bases, leaving 8 bases between them. The V gene's germline CDR1 is SEHNR and CDR2 FQNEAQ (reference sequence). CDR3 length equals 14 residues. CDR3 residues: CASSSVTSTDTQYF. CDR3 nucleotide sequence: TGTGCCAGCAGCTCCGTGACTAGCACAGATACGCAGTATTTT. The full variable domain, with the rest looked up from reference TRBV7-9 and TRBJ2-3, is DTGVSQNPRHKITKRGQNVTFRCDPISEHNRLYWYRQTLGQGPEFLTYFQNEAQLEKSRLLSDRFSAERPKGSFSTLEIQRTEQGDSAMYLCASSSVTSTDTQYFGPGTRLTVL.

The genes are TRBV19 and TRBJ1-2; 7 bases are a match to TRBD1. With V trimmed by 9 bases and J by 4 bases, 17 bases remained unmatched. CDR1 LNHDA and CDR2 SQIVND come from the germline V gene (reference sequence). The CDR3 runs to 16 residues. The chain's CDR3 is CARRNPHRGIGYGYTF. DNA for the CDR3: TGTGCCAGGAGGAACCCTCACAGGGGAATTGGCTATGGCTACACCTTC.

This clonotype has just a few counts. The chain is built from TRBV12-5 and TRBJ1-2, with D possibly TRBD1 on 5 matching bases. The germline CDR1 and CDR2 sequences are LGHNT and FRNRAP. Trimming removed 6 bases at V and 3 bases at J, with 8 bases between. This CDR3 contains 12 residues. CDR3 DNA: TGTGCTAGTGGCCAGGGCGACTATGGCTACACCTTC. Protein sequence: CASGQGDYGYTF.

This clonotype was observed a single time. The CDR3 region has the DNA TGCAGTGCTAGGGTAGTCGGGAGGGCTCGGGATACGCAGTATTTT. This encodes CSARVVGRARDTQYF. The chain is built from TRBV20-1 and TRBJ2-3; the match to TRBD2 covers 8 bases. Germline CDR1 DFQATT, CDR2 SNEGSKA (reference sequence). With V trimmed by 3 bases and J by 6 bases, 11 bases remained unmatched. This CDR3 has 15 residues.

The J gene is TRBJ2-7, the V gene TRBV6-5, with 7 bases fitting TRBD2. CDR3 length: 13 residues. V gave up 10 bases and J gave up 2 bases; unmatched junction bases: 8. Per the germline V gene, CDR1 is MNHEY and CDR2 is SVGAGI. CDR3: CATASGPTYEQYF. DNA for the CDR3: TGTGCCACAGCTAGCGGTCCGACCTACGAGCAGTACTTC.